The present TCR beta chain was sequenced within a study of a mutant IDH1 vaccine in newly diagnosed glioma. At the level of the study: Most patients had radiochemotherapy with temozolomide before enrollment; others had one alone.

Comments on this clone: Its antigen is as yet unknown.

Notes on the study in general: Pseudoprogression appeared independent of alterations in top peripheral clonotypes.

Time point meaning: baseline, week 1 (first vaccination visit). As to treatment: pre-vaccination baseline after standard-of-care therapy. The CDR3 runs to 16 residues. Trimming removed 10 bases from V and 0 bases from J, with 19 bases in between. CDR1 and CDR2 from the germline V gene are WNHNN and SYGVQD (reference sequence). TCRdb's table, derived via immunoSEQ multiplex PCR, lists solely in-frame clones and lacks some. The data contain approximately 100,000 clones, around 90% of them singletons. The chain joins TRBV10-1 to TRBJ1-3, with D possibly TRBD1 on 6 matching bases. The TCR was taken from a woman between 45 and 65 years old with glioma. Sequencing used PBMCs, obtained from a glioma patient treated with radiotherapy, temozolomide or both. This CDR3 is CATRTAPNTSGNTIYF. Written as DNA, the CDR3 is TGCGCCACCCGGACAGCGCCCAACACCTCTGGAAACACCATATATTTT.